These T cell receptor beta chains were read from a single sample in a study of PD-1 blockade in mismatch repair-deficient tumors. Sequenced by immunoSEQ multiplex PCR; TCRdb stores in-frame clones only, minus some. The table includes 80,000 to 130,000 clones, over 65% detected once. The sample in question was peripheral blood, obtained 35 to 37 weeks after starting pembrolizumab. The origin of the receptors is an adult with mismatch repair-deficient cancer. CDR3s include the opening cysteine and the closing phenylalanine or tryptophan. The order of the fields is D gene, J gene, V gene, clone size, CDR3 DNA, CDR3 protein. A D gene is named only where the DNA matches it firmly. A row's size may be missing; if present it is once, few, many or a size class.

- | TRBJ1-1 | TRBV5-4 | - | TGTGCCAGCAGCTTTAGGAACACTGAAGCTTTCTTT | CASSFRNTEAFF
TRBD1 | TRBJ2-1 | TRBV7-9 | few | TGTGCCAGCAGCTTAATCGGGACAGTTGAGTTCTTC | CASSLIGTVEFF
- | TRBJ2-7 | TRBV5-4 | - | TGTGCCAGCAGCTTGAGTAGCGGCTCCTACGAGCAGTACTTC | CASSLSSGSYEQYF
TRBD2 | TRBJ2-1 | TRBV19 | - | TGTGCCAGTAGTTCCAGCGGGGGGGCCTACAATGAGCAGTTCTTC | CASSSSGGAYNEQFF
- | TRBJ1-5 | TRBV5-8 | once | TGTGCCAGCTTACGGCAGGGTCTCAATCAGCCCCAGCATTTT | CASLRQGLNQPQHF
TRBD1 | TRBJ1-1 | TRBV27 | - | TGTGCCAGCAGACAGGGGGCCGGCATGAACACTGAAGCTTTCTTT | CASRQGAGMNTEAFF
- | TRBJ2-2 | TRBV7-6 | - | TGTGCCAGCAGCCGACGGGATTTGGGGAACACCGGGGAGCTGTTTTTT | CASSRRDLGNTGELFF
TRBD2 | TRBJ2-4 | TRBV30 | - | TGTGCCTGGAGTGTACTAGCGGGAGAAGTGGTCAAAAACATTCAGTACTTC | CAWSVLAGEVVKNIQYF
- | TRBJ2-6 | TRBV11-3 | - | TGTGCCAGCAGTCCCCCCGGGCTAGCAGGGGCCAACGTCCTGACTTTC | CASSPPGLAGANVLTF
- | TRBJ2-3 | TRBV5-1 | - | TGCGCCAGCAGCTTGGCTGGGGGCGCAGATACGCAGTATTTT | CASSLAGGADTQYF
TRBD2 | TRBJ2-2 | TRBV12-5 | - | TGTGCTAGGAGCGGGAGGGCCCCCACCGGGGAGCTGTTTTTT | CARSGRAPTGELFF
TRBD2 | TRBJ2-7 | TRBV5-1 | - | TGCGCCAGCAGCTTGGGGGGACTAGCGGGAGAACTCTACGAGCAGTACTTC | CASSLGGLAGELYEQYF
- | TRBJ2-1 | TRBV7-8 | few | TGTGCCAGCAGCTCAGGCCCCCGATCCTACAATGAGCAGTTCTTC | CASSSGPRSYNEQFF
- | TRBJ2-1 | TRBV19 | - | TGTGCCAGTAGTATCAGCGGCGGTAATGAGCAGTTCTTC | CASSISGGNEQFF
TRBD1 | TRBJ2-7 | TRBV6-1 | few | TGTGCCAGCCCGACAGGGGATGAGCAGTACTTC | CASPTGDEQYF
- | TRBJ2-5 | TRBV18 | few | TGTGCCAGCTCCCAGGGGCAAGAGACCCAGTACTTC | CASSQGQETQYF
- | TRBJ2-5 | TRBV2 | - | TGTGCCAGCAGTGAAAACACAGGGAGCAGGGAGACCCAGTACTTC | CASSENTGSRETQYF
TRBD2 | TRBJ2-1 | TRBV9 | - | TGTGCCAGCAGCGAGACTAGCGGGTTATACAATGAGCAGTTCTTC | CASSETSGLYNEQFF
TRBD1 | TRBJ2-7 | TRBV5-1 | few | TGCGCCAGCAGCGCTGGACAGGTCCCAGGTGAGCAGTACTTC | CASSAGQVPGEQYF
TRBD1 | TRBJ1-3 | TRBV9 | - | TGTGCCAGCAGCGGAGGGGGCCCCTACTCTGGAAACACCATATATTTT | CASSGGGPYSGNTIYF
- | TRBJ2-1 | TRBV5-1 | - | TGCGCCAGCAGCCTAGAAGTAGCGGACGTAGGGGATGAGCAGTTCTTC | CASSLEVADVGDEQFF
- | TRBJ2-1 | TRBV5-1 | - | TGCGCCAGCAGCTTGGGGGCAGAGAGCTACAATGAGCAGTTCTTC | CASSLGAESYNEQFF
- | TRBJ2-2 | TRBV5-4 | - | TGTGCCAGCAGCTTGGGATCAGGAGGGAACACCGGGGAGCTGTTTTTT | CASSLGSGGNTGELFF
- | TRBJ2-6 | TRBV5-4 | - | TGTGCCAGCAGCTTCAGAGACTCTGGGGCCAACGTCCTGACTTTC | CASSFRDSGANVLTF
- | TRBJ2-5 | TRBV4-3 | - | TGCGCCAGCAGCCAAGGGCAGGGGGGGGTACAAGAGACCCAGTACTTC | CASSQGQGGVQETQYF
- | TRBJ1-3 | TRBV7-9 | - | TGTGCCAGCAGCCTCCACCTGACAGGCTCTGGAAACACCATATATTTT | CASSLHLTGSGNTIYF
- | TRBJ1-4 | TRBV7-2 | - | TGTGCCAGCAGCTTAGACAGTCAGGCAGGGGAAAAACTGTTTTTT | CASSLDSQAGEKLFF
- | TRBJ2-7 | TRBV5-6 | - | TGTGCCAGCAGTGAAAGGTTTTACGAGCAGTACTTC | CASSERFYEQYF